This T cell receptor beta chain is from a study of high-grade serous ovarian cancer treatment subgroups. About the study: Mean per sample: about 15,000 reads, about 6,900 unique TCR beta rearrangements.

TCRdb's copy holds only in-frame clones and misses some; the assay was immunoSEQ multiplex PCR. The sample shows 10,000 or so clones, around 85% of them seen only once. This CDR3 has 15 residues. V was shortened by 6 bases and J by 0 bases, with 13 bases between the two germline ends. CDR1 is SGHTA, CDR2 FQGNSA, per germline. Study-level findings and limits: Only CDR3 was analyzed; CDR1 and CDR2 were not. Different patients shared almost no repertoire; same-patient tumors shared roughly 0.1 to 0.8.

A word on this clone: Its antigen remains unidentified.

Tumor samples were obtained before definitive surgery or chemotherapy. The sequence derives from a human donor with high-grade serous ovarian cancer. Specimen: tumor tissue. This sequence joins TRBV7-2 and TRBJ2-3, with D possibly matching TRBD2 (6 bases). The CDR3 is CASSPSAISTDTQYF. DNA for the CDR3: TGTGCCAGCAGTCCTAGCGCGATTAGCACAGATACGCAGTATTTT.